What follows are 4 T cell receptor beta chains derived from one specimen sequenced in a study of T cell responses to AZD1222 COVID-19 vaccine. Sequencing was performed with immunoSEQ multiplex PCR; in TCRdb, only in-frame clones are kept and a portion is missing. Of tens of thousands of clones in the sample, over 80% are singletons; the top ten hold about 10%. The specimen comprised peripheral blood, sampled on day 0 of AZD1222 vaccination. These receptors were taken from an adult in good health.

This clone was observed a few times. The chain couples TRBV3-1 (or the pseudogene TRBV3-2) to TRBJ1-1, with 8 bases lining up with TRBD1. This CDR3 contains 13 residues. Germline CDR1 reads LGHDT; CDR2 reads YNNKEL (reference sequence). V lost 1 base, J lost 8 bases, and 3 bases stayed unmatched. CDR3 nucleotide sequence: TGTGCCAGCAGCCAAGTTCGGACAGGGGAAGCTTTCTTT. Translated, it gives CASSQVRTGEAFF.

V and J are TRBV28 and TRBJ2-3; no clear D gene. Germline V gene data show CDR1 as MDHEN and CDR2 as SYDVKM. V gave up 7 bases and J gave up 1 base, with 9 bases separating them. The CDR3 has 13 amino acids. The CDR3 sequence: CASILAGTDTQYF. DNA of the CDR3: TGTGCCAGCATCTTGGCCGGCACAGATACGCAGTATTTT.

This clone was observed a single time. The chain joins TRBV28 to TRBJ2-1, with TRBD2 matching over 8 bases. J was trimmed by 3 bases and V by 5 bases; bases with no gene match: 6. There are 15 residues in the CDR3. Germline CDR1 and CDR2: MDHEN and SYDVKM. CDR3 in DNA: TGTGCCAGCAGTCTCCCAACTAGCGGCTACAATGAGCAGTTCTTC. Residues: CASSLPTSGYNEQFF.

CDR3 protein: CASSFREAFF. In DNA, the CDR3 is TGTGCCAGCAGTTTTCGAGAAGCTTTCTTT. The V call is TRBV12-3 or TRBV12-4, the J call TRBJ1-1; D gene unclear. This CDR3 comprises 10 residues. V shed 3 bases and J shed 8 bases, with 4 bases lying between them.